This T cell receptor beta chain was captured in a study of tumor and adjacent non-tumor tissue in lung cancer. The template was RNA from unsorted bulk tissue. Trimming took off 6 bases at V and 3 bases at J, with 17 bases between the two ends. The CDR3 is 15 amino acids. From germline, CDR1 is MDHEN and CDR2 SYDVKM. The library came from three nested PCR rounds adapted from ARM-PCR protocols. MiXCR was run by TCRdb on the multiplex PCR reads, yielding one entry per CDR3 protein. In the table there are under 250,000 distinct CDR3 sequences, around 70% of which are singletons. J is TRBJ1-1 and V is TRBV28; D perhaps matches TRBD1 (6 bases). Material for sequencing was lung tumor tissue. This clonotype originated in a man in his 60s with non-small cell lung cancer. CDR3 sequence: CASRPHGGVDTEAFF. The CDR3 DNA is TGTGCCAGCAGACCGCATGGGGGCGTGGACACTGAAGCTTTCTTT.